One sample yielded the 26 T cell receptor beta chains listed below, sequenced in a study of siplizumab effects on memory and regulatory T cells. Profiling relied on immunoSEQ multiplex PCR, and the TCRdb table lists in-frame clones only, not all of them. The sample has approximately 40,000 clones; more than 70% are singletons. The sample was naive CD4+ T cells sorted from blood. These receptor sequences come from a human donor in good health.

The rearrangement joins TRBV28 to TRBJ2-7, with 10 bases lining up with TRBD2. The CDR3 consists of 13 residues. Germline CDR1 is MDHEN and CDR2 is SYDVKM. Losses at the gene ends were 8 bases for V and 6 bases for J; bases not matched to a gene: 7. The CDR3 is CASGLAVPSEQYF. CDR3 sequence (DNA): TGTGCCAGCGGACTAGCGGTCCCCTCCGAGCAGTACTTC.

The V and J genes are TRBV5-4 and TRBJ1-6; 8 bases are shared with TRBD1. The V gene end was trimmed by 1 base and the J gene end by 6 bases; junction bases not matched to a gene: 3. The CDR3 has 15 amino acids. CDR1 and CDR2 from the germline V gene are SGHNT and YYREEE (reference sequence). This CDR3 reads CASSLWDRLNSPLHF. In DNA, the CDR3 is TGTGCCAGCAGCTTGTGGGACAGGCTTAATTCACCCCTCCACTTT.

The V gene is TRBV10-3, the J gene TRBJ2-7, with D maybe TRBD1 (6 bases). Trimming removed 5 bases at V and 0 bases at J, with 11 bases between. The CDR3 is 14 residues long. CDR1 ENHRY and CDR2 SYGVKD come from the germline V gene. The DNA for the CDR3 is TGTGCCATCAGTTGGACGGACAGCTCCTACGAGCAGTACTTC. Protein: CAISWTDSSYEQYF.

CDR3 nucleotide sequence: TGTGCCAGTAGGAGATCCGACAGGGAGGGAGGCAATCAGCCCCAGCATTTT. This translates into CASRRSDREGGNQPQHF. This chain joins TRBV19 and TRBJ1-5; 7 bases fit TRBD1. After removal of 6 bases from V and 2 bases from J, the junction contained 13 bases not matched to a gene. The CDR3 extends over 17 amino acids. Per the germline V gene, CDR1 is LNHDA and CDR2 is SQIVND (reference sequence).

This clone turned up a few times. The rearrangement joins TRBV2 to TRBJ2-7; D possibly corresponds to TRBD1 (5 bases). V lost 6 bases, J lost 7 bases, and 10 bases lay in between. From germline, CDR1 is SNHLY and CDR2 FYNNEI. CDR3 size: 11 residues. Here the CDR3 DNA reads TGTGCCAGCAGCCGCAGGGTTGAGCAGTACTTC. This encodes CASSRRVEQYF.

A single count supports this clone. The chain couples TRBV15 to TRBJ1-2; weak D call: TRBD1 (6 bases). The V gene lost 3 bases and the J gene lost 7 bases, with 12 bases spanning the gap. Germline V gene data show CDR1 as LNHNV and CDR2 as YYDKDF (reference sequence). The CDR3 extends over 13 amino acids. The CDR3 DNA follows: TGTGCCACCAGCAGGGGGGGCGGCGGTGGCTACACCTTC. This translates into CATSRGGGGGYTF.

CDR3 bases: TGTGCCAGCAGTGAAGGCGTACGCTCTGGAAACACCATATATTTT. It is translated as CASSEGVRSGNTIYF. The chain joins TRBV25-1 to TRBJ1-3; D gene uncertain. Germline-derived CDR1 and CDR2 are MGHDK and SYGVNS. This CDR3 is 15 amino acids long. The V end lost 2 bases, the J end lost 0 bases, and 8 bases lay between the germline ends.

This rearrangement joins TRBV18 to TRBJ2-5; D remains unclear. CDR1 is KGHSH and CDR2 is LQKENI in the germline V gene. Trimming removed 6 bases at V and 2 bases at J, with 10 bases between. The CDR3 covers 13 residues. The CDR3 spells CASSPGSQETQYF. The CDR3 bases are TGTGCCAGCTCCCCCGGCAGTCAAGAGACCCAGTACTTC. Looking up the rest from reference TRBV18 and TRBJ2-5 gives the full variable domain: NAGVMQNPRHLVRRRGQEARLRCSPMKGHSHVYWYRQLPEEGLKFMVYLQKENIIDESGMPKERFSAEFPKEGPSILRIQQVVRGDSAAYFCASSPGSQETQYFGPGTRLLVL.

The V and J genes are TRBV5-1 and TRBJ2-7; the match to TRBD2 covers 9 bases. This CDR3 is built from 16 residues. V lost 0 bases, J lost 3 bases, and 7 bases stayed unmatched. Looked up from germline, CDR1 is SGHRS and CDR2 is YFSETQ. In DNA, the CDR3 is TGCGCCAGCAGCTTGGGTGGTAGCGGGGGCCGCTACGAGCAGTACTTC. Translated: CASSLGGSGGRYEQYF.

V gene TRBV11-3 combines with J gene TRBJ2-7; D remains ambiguous. This CDR3 spans 12 amino acids. V lost 1 base, J lost 6 bases, and 7 bases lay in between. The germline CDR1 and CDR2 sequences are SGHNT and YENEEA. CDR3 coding DNA: TGTGCCAGCAGCTTAGGGTCTGGCGAGCAGTACTTC. It encodes CASSLGSGEQYF.

The chain carries TRBV6-4 and TRBJ2-7; 8 positions match TRBD2. The V gene's germline CDR1 is MRHNA and CDR2 SNTAGT. This CDR3 is built from 15 residues. V shed 2 bases and J 2 bases; nucleotides not matched to a gene: 5. CDR3 amino acids: CASSDEAGAPYEQYF. CDR3 in DNA: TGTGCCAGCAGTGACGAAGCGGGGGCCCCCTACGAGCAGTACTTC.

Comment on this clone: This CDR3 is missing its conserved last phenylalanine or tryptophan, likely due to a read error. No DNA is shown, since the ends of the CDR3 on it are uncertain; the CDR3 is the one TCRdb lists. The V gene is TRBV6-1, the J gene TRBJ1-1; the table's D gene call, TRBD1, was not cross checked with the DNA. Germline CDR1 reads MNHNS; CDR2 reads SASEGT. Inclusive of both ends, the CDR3 amounts to 13 amino acids. The CDR3 loop is CASSEKSEGTGLG.

This clone appeared a few times. The CDR3 spells CASRSDRGNTMNTEAFF. The DNA of the CDR3 is TGCGCCAGCAGGTCGGACAGGGGGAATACGATGAACACTGAAGCTTTCTTT. The chain is built from TRBV5-1 and TRBJ1-1, with 10 bases aligning to TRBD1. The CDR3 totals 17 residues. CDR1 and CDR2 (germline): SGHRS, YFSETQ. V shed 5 bases, J shed 0 bases, and the junction held 10 bases outside the gene matches.

This chain uses TRBV18 with TRBJ2-5; 8 bases agree with TRBD1. The CDR3 runs to 15 residues. Germline V lookup: CDR1 KGHSH, CDR2 LQKENI. V shed 3 bases and J 1 base; nucleotides not matched to a gene: 4. DNA for the CDR3: TGTGCCAGCTCACCTCAGGGGGCTCCCCAAGAGACCCAGTACTTC. Amino acid sequence: CASSPQGAPQETQYF.

This rearrangement joins TRBV7-2 to TRBJ2-4; tentative D call: TRBD1 (5 bases). From germline, CDR1 is SGHTA and CDR2 FQGNSA. The CDR3 spans 15 residues. Trimming took 1 base from V and 7 from J, leaving 14 bases between them. The CDR3 loop reads CASSLGQGQFNIQYF. The CDR3 DNA follows: TGTGCCAGCAGCTTAGGGCAGGGCCAGTTTAACATTCAGTACTTC. The full variable domain, in which reference TRBV7-2 and TRBJ2-4 provide the parts outside the CDR3, is GAGVSQSPSNKVTEKGKDVELRCDPISGHTALYWYRQSLGQGLEFLIYFQGNSAPDKSGLPSDRFSAERTGGSVSTLTIQRTQQEDSAVYLCASSLGQGQFNIQYFGAGTRLSVL.

This chain links TRBV19 with TRBJ1-5; 8 bases agree with TRBD1. CDR3 length: 14 residues. V lost 7 bases, J lost 6 bases, and 8 bases stayed unmatched. Germline CDR1 LNHDA, CDR2 SQIVND (reference sequence). This CDR3 is CASTVGDRGQPQHF. CDR3 coding DNA: TGTGCCAGTACAGTCGGAGACAGGGGTCAGCCCCAGCATTTT.

The table lists this clone with a count of one. The rearrangement uses TRBV7-2 and TRBJ1-5; D gene unclear. Germline CDR1 and CDR2: SGHTA and FQGNSA. Trimming pared 0 bases from V and 4 bases from J, leaving 10 bases between. This CDR3 spans 15 amino acids. In DNA form, the CDR3 reads TGTGCCAGCAGCTTAGCGGGCCAGGAGAATCAGCCCCAGCATTTT. This encodes CASSLAGQENQPQHF. Filled out from reference TRBV7-2 and TRBJ1-5, the complete variable domain reads GAGVSQSPSNKVTEKGKDVELRCDPISGHTALYWYRQSLGQGLEFLIYFQGNSAPDKSGLPSDRFSAERTGGSVSTLTIQRTQQEDSAVYLCASSLAGQENQPQHFGDGTRLSIL.

This sequence joins TRBV19 and TRBJ1-5, with D hard to call. The CDR3 extends over 14 amino acids. Trimming took 2 bases from V and 1 from J, leaving 6 bases between them. The germline gives CDR1 LNHDA, CDR2 SQIVND (reference sequence). The CDR3 DNA is TGTGCCAGTAGTATATATTCCAGCAATCAGCCCCAGCATTTT. It codes for CASSIYSSNQPQHF.

J is TRBJ2-3 and V is TRBV9; tentative D call: TRBD2 (5 bases). This CDR3 contains 15 residues. The V gene lost 1 base and the J gene lost 5 bases, with 14 bases spanning the gap. Germline CDR1 is SGDLS and CDR2 is YYNGEE. The CDR3 DNA is TGTGCCAGCAGCGTAAAGACTAAAGGTGAAGATACGCAGTATTTT. As protein: CASSVKTKGEDTQYF.

The chain is built from TRBV5-1 and TRBJ2-2, with 8 positions matching TRBD2. Germline CDR1 reads SGHRS; CDR2 reads YFSETQ. The trim removed 4 bases at V and 6 bases at J, leaving 5 bases unmatched. This CDR3 region has 14 residues. This chain's CDR3 is CASSNPTSAGELFF. CDR3 DNA: TGCGCCAGCAGCAATCCGACTAGCGCCGGGGAGCTGTTTTTT.

This clone was observed once. This chain joins TRBV7-6 and TRBJ2-1; D not resolved. With 5 bases removed from V and 0 bases from J, the gap between germline ends came to 14 bases. The germline V gene encodes CDR1 SGHVS and CDR2 FNYEAQ. The CDR3 contains 16 residues. CDR3 loop: CASSPRPTSSYNEQFF. Here the CDR3 DNA reads TGTGCCAGCAGCCCCAGGCCAACGAGCTCCTACAATGAGCAGTTCTTC. The full variable domain, its missing parts supplied by reference TRBV7-6 and TRBJ2-1, is GAGVSQSPRYKVTKRGQDVALRCDPISGHVSLYWYRQALGQGPEFLTYFNYEAQQDKSGLPNDRFSAERPEGSISTLTIQRTEQRDSAMYRCASSPRPTSSYNEQFFGPGTRLTVL.

The chain recombines TRBV5-1 with TRBJ1-6; D is unresolved. CDR3 length equals 15 residues. CDR1 SGHRS and CDR2 YFSETQ come from the germline V gene. The V end was cut by 1 base, the J end by 13 bases, with 18 bases between. CDR3 protein: CASSLLHSGEVPLHF. In DNA, the CDR3 is TGCGCCAGCAGCTTGTTACACAGCGGGGAGGTTCCCCTCCACTTT.

The DNA of the CDR3 is TGTGCCTGGGGGACAGGCAATCCTGAAAAACTGTTTTTT. It is translated as CAWGTGNPEKLFF. The chain has TRBV30 and TRBJ1-4; the match to TRBD1 covers 8 bases. Trimming at V came to 5 bases and at J to 7 bases, leaving 6 bases not matched to a gene. CDR3 length equals 13 residues. CDR1 and CDR2 (germline): GTSNPN, SVGIG (reference sequence).

This clone was counted between two and nine times. The V and J genes are TRBV2 and TRBJ1-2, with D possibly being TRBD1 (5 bases). This CDR3 has 13 amino acids. Germline V gene data show CDR1 as SNHLY and CDR2 as FYNNEI. V was trimmed by 1 base and J by 4 bases, leaving 7 bases between them. As DNA, the CDR3 is TGTGCCAGCAGTGAAGGGGGCAGCTATGGCTACACCTTC. It translates to CASSEGGSYGYTF.

The V and J genes are TRBV11-2 and TRBJ2-1; D gene unclear. There are 13 residues in the CDR3. Germline-derived CDR1 and CDR2 are SGHAT and FQNNGV. V was pared by 1 base and J by 6 bases, with 7 bases between. CDR3 residues: CASSLGPFNEQFF. The CDR3, as DNA: TGTGCCAGCAGCTTAGGACCCTTCAATGAGCAGTTCTTC.

The rearrangement uses TRBV19 and TRBJ2-6; 8 bases line up with TRBD1. CDR1 and CDR2 from the germline V gene are LNHDA and SQIVND (reference sequence). The CDR3 is made up of 17 amino acids. V shed 3 bases, J shed 0 bases, and the junction held 4 bases outside the gene matches. CDR3: CASSIGQGISGANVLTF. The CDR3 bases are TGTGCCAGTAGTATTGGACAGGGAATCTCTGGGGCCAACGTCCTGACTTTC.